This TCR beta chain was sequenced during a study of blood T cell repertoires in COVID-19 (dated by TCRdb to 2018 to 2020). At the level of the whole study: Collaborator samples came from the United States, Italy and Spain and covered acute and convalescent phases of COVID-19. Deeply sampled blood TCRbeta repertoires from subjects exposed to, actively infected with, or recovered from COVID-19 were included in the dataset. The repertoires were released in a freely available public database intended as a resource for research on the immune response to SARS-CoV-2. A de-identified subject ID, COVID-19 status, age in years and sex were almost always included in the sample metadata. Samples came from the ongoing ImmuneRACE study (first 160 participants) plus 1,254 subjects from 6 global collaborators. The prospective study material was composed of cDNA or gDNA derived from T cells, B-cell-depleted T cells, or PBMCs. HLA class I and class II types, where available, came from metadata supplied by the sample provider rather than from assay-based typing. On the study overall, not on this receptor specifically: The quantity of clinical and demographic metadata differed by source and by participant and was supplied without curation.

Collaborating institutions collected whole blood in K2EDTA tubes following their own protocols. For TCRbeta analysis, collaborator samples were shipped as frozen whole blood, as isolated PBMCs, or as DNA extracted from either sample type. This clone was detected a few times. Its binding antigen is unknown. No much larger clonotype is one base removed from it; base qualities were not supplied. TCRbeta CDR3 regions were amplified from genomic DNA using the immunoSEQ Assay, a bias-controlled multiplex PCR. As for the authors' bioinformatics: Within the assay, amplification of reference gene primers was used to estimate how many nucleated cells each sample contained. To quantify the absolute abundance of each unique TCRbeta CDR3 rearrangement, sequence reads were collapsed and filtered. Productive Simpson clonality was computed per sample as the square root of Simpson's diversity index over productive rearrangements. As stored in TCRdb, this immuneACCESS dataset retains in-frame rearrangements with V and J assigned. A fraction of the clones does not appear; measured against another copy, unresolved V genes explain less than half of the discrepancy, and the remainder lacks a known reason. That table furnishes V, J and clone size, whereas the DNA furnished D and trimming. The sample data list 55,000 to 65,000 clones, and 90% of these were observed just once. The ten largest clones represent around 8% of the sample.

Measured from the cysteine to the phenylalanine, the CDR3 is 14 residues long. This entry keeps only the CDR3 DNA: 42 bases, framed from base 1. Trimming leaves V shorter by 5 bases and J shorter by 3 bases, with the junction holding 6 bases beyond the gene matches. Based on the germline V gene (reference sequence), the CDR1 and CDR2 sequences are MNHNY and SVGAGI. In this chain, TRBV6-6 is recombined with TRBJ2-7; 8 bases in between match TRBD1. The sample taken for sequencing was peripheral blood. The source of this sequence is a human donor with active COVID-19. The donor label of this sample is uncertain. In nucleotides, the sequence is TGTGCCAGCAGTCACGACAGGGGAGGCTACGAGCAGTACTTC. It translates as CASSHDRGGYEQYF.